Listed here are 11 T cell receptor beta chains from one sample, sequenced in a study of OX40 agonist ivuxolimab in advanced cancers. Using immunoSEQ multiplex PCR, the repertoire was profiled, and TCRdb retains in-frame clones only, with some absent. The repertoire consists of about 64,000 clones, with roughly 82% occurring once and the leading ten covering roughly 2.3%. This sample comprised CD4+ or CD8+ T cells sorted from blood, obtained in a trial of the OX40 agonist ivuxolimab. Receptors were obtained from an adult with an advanced solid tumor such as melanoma, head and neck, liver or kidney cancer.

The chain carries TRBV25-1 and TRBJ1-6; D is ambiguous. With 2 bases removed from V and 2 bases from J, the gap between germline ends came to 7 bases. The CDR3 covers 15 residues. The germline V gene encodes CDR1 MGHDK and CDR2 SYGVNS. This CDR3 reads CASSEAAPYNSPLHF. Written as DNA, the CDR3 is TGTGCCAGCAGTGAAGCGGCACCCTATAATTCACCCCTCCACTTT.

The V call is TRBV11-3, the J call TRBJ2-7; 10 bases map to TRBD2. CDR3 length: 18 amino acids. J was trimmed by 0 bases and V by 5 bases; bases with no gene match: 13. Germline V gives CDR1 SGHNT, CDR2 YENEEA. CDR3 sequence (DNA): TGTGCCAGCAGCCCCACAGGTCTAGCGGGAGCTCACTCCTACGAGCAGTACTTC. The encoded protein is CASSPTGLAGAHSYEQYF.

This sequence joins TRBV30 and TRBJ1-4, with D maybe TRBD1 (6 bases). Germline V CDR1 and CDR2: GTSNPN, SVGIG (reference sequence). Trimming took off 2 bases at V and 12 bases at J, with 13 bases between the two ends. The CDR3 is made up of 12 amino acids. CDR3 protein: CAWSWAQGELFF. The CDR3 nucleotides read TGTGCCTGGAGTTGGGCACAGGGAGAACTGTTTTTT.

The rearrangement uses TRBV6-1 and TRBJ2-7; D is undetermined. The CDR3 loop spans 15 amino acids. V gave up 6 bases and J gave up 2 bases, with 17 bases separating them. Germline CDR1 and CDR2: MNHNS and SASEGT. This CDR3 reads CASSRSMGFTYEQYF. The DNA of the CDR3 is TGTGCCAGCAGCCGAAGTATGGGGTTCACCTACGAGCAGTACTTC.

The chain uses TRBV4-2 and TRBJ1-2; tentatively, D is TRBD1 (5 bases). Germline values: CDR1 LGHNA, CDR2 YNFKEQ. V lost 1 base to trimming and J lost 0 bases, with 6 bases between them. The CDR3 length is 14 residues. The chain's CDR3 is CASSQGTTNYGYTF. CDR3 bases: TGTGCCAGCAGCCAAGGGACAACTAACTATGGCTACACCTTC.

The rearrangement joins TRBV29-1 to TRBJ2-5; D possibly corresponds to TRBD2 (7 bases). The length of the CDR3 is 14 residues. From germline, CDR1 is SQVTM and CDR2 ANQGSEA. The germline V and J ends were trimmed by 0 bases and 5 bases, with 13 bases remaining between them. CDR3 in DNA: TGCAGCGTTGAAGATCCGCGGGGGCGGGAGACCCAGTACTTC. Encoded protein: CSVEDPRGRETQYF. Full variable domain (missing parts from reference TRBV29-1 and TRBJ2-5): SAVISQKPSRDICQRGTSLTIQCQVDSQVTMMFWYRQQPGQSLTLIATANQGSEATYESGFVIDKFPISRPNLTFSTLTVSNMSPEDSSIYLCSVEDPRGRETQYFGPGTRLLVL.

The chain is built from TRBV7-2 and TRBJ1-5; 9 bases map to TRBD1. Germline CDR1 SGHTA, CDR2 FQGNSA. The J segment lost 4 bases and the V segment lost 0 bases, leaving 4 bases of the junction unmatched. The CDR3 is made up of 16 amino acids. CDR3 residues: CASSLAGGQGNQPQHF. Here the CDR3 DNA reads TGTGCCAGCAGCTTAGCCGGCGGACAGGGGAATCAGCCCCAGCATTTT.

The V gene is TRBV21-1, the J gene TRBJ2-7; the listed D gene, TRBD2, was not tested against the DNA. TRBV21-1 is shown as a pseudogene. This CDR3 region has 14 residues. The CDR3: CASSKWAGAYEQYF. CDR3 nucleotide sequence: TGTGCCAGCAGCAAGTGGGCGGGGGCCTACGAGCAGTACTTC.

CDR3 amino acids: CASRGLRVNGYTF. The CDR3 DNA reads as TGTGCCAGCAGAGGACTGCGTGTCAATGGCTACACCTTC. The V and J genes are TRBV2 and TRBJ1-2; D is ambiguous. Trimming removed 6 bases from V and 6 bases from J, with 14 bases in between. Germline assignment: CDR1 SNHLY and CDR2 FYNNEI. The length of the CDR3 is 13 residues.

The chain recombines TRBV21-1 with TRBJ2-2; the D call in the table, TRBD1, was not verified against the DNA. TRBV21-1 is annotated as a pseudogene. This CDR3 comprises 12 residues. The CDR3 sequence: CASSKGLGELFF. CDR3 nucleotide sequence: TGTGCCAGCAGCAAAGGGCTCGGGGAGCTGTTTTTT.

The chain carries TRBV10-3 and TRBJ2-5, with 13 bases that match TRBD2. V lost 5 bases and J lost 9; bases outside the gene matches: 9. CDR3 length: 15 residues. Germline values: CDR1 ENHRY, CDR2 SYGVKD. Here the CDR3 DNA reads TGTGCCATCAGTCCTGGGACTAGCGGGACCTCCGCCCAGTACTTC. It codes for CAISPGTSGTSAQYF.